Below, one TCR beta chain is given with its context. Antigen: not known. This entry comes from a study of response to subunit inactivated influenza vaccine. General study points: There was a suggestion from the authors that each seasonal influenza vaccination recruits few new T cells.

TCRdb redid the calling of the RT-PCR reads with MiXCR, one entry per CDR3 protein. The data hold 700,000 to 900,000 distinct CDR3 sequences, with around 20% observed a single time. The specimen was PBMCs from blood, collected more than 4 days after vaccination. The TCR sequence derives from a middle-aged man who received an inactivated influenza vaccine.

The DNA for the CDR3 is TGCAGTGCACCCCGGCAGGGGGGGCGGGAGCTGTTTTTT. It specifies CSAPRQGGRELFF. V gene TRBV20-1 combines with J gene TRBJ2-2; D possibly matches TRBD1 or TRBD2 (7 bases each). The CDR3 has 13 amino acids. CDR1 and CDR2 from the germline V gene are DFQATT and SNEGSKA (reference sequence). Trimming left V 6 bases short and J 9 bases short, with 17 bases between.